Described below is a single TCR beta chain sequence and its context. This clone came up once. Which antigen it targets is not known. No much larger clonotype is one base removed from it; base qualities were not supplied. CDR1 and CDR2 are read off the germline V gene (reference sequence) as LNHDA and SQIVND. The V and J ends are trimmed by 5 bases and 8 bases, leaving 24 bases between them. The CDR3, cysteine through phenylalanine, is 16 amino acids long. Only the CDR3 portion is preserved as DNA: 48 bases, with reading frame beginning at the first base. The entry originates in a study of cytotoxic CD8 clonotypes in ibrutinib-treated CLL (dated by TCRdb to about 2021). Regarding the study in general: The cohort had 11 to 12 relapsed/refractory and 15 treatment-naive patients; approximately 17 were IGHV unmutated. Response samples were obtained after a median of around eleven months of treatment, with a range of roughly 6 to 40 months. Responses were partial in approximately 24 patients and complete in 2; after median roughly 69 months follow-up, some 15 stayed in remission and some twelve progressed. An average of around 250,000 productive templates and roughly 94,000 productive rearrangements was obtained per sample. Every remission and progressive disease sample was obtained while ibrutinib was still being received by the patients. Cryopreserved peripheral blood mononuclear cells were collected at three points: before therapy, at response, and at either sustained remission or disease progression. Longitudinal samples were obtainable from about 30% of the roughly 90 participants in the trial. Results the study describes overall, beyond this receptor: Clonality rose at ibrutinib response, remained stable during sustained remission, and dropped back toward baseline at progression. At baseline, clonality was higher than in age-matched healthy donors and showed a strong correlation with circulating CD8+ T-cell counts. Public clonotypes were found to be uncommon and were observed to contract or remain stable during treatment; the increase in clonality was shown to reflect expansion of private clonotypes at ibrutinib response. Sampling times were not matched between sustained-remission and progressing patients, and lymph node repertoires were not studied.

The time point label of this sample denotes: progressive disease on ibrutinib. For TCR beta library preparation, roughly 2 micrograms of genomic DNA were extracted from the cryopreserved PBMCs. Longitudinal blood samples from CLL patients receiving ibrutinib monotherapy were subjected to high-throughput TCR beta sequencing. The patients were enrolled in a single-center, open-label phase 2 trial of ibrutinib monotherapy. On a MiSeq, deep resolution sequencing aimed for a depth between 1 in 1 million and 1 in 200,000 T cells, with each clonotype covered about 9.2x on average. The immunoSEQ hsTCRB Kit was used to generate TCR beta libraries. The authors' pipeline ran thus. The data were analyzed with ImmunoSEQ Analyzer and ImmunoSEQ Data Assistant, and V, D and J gene assignments followed IMGT definitions. Clonality, which ranges from 0 to 1, was calculated by subtracting the normalized Shannon entropy of productive rearrangement frequencies from one. Only overrepresented clonotypes making up at least 0.05% of each patient's repertoire were included in the public clonotype analysis. Approximately 14 age-matched healthy donor repertoires from immuneACCESS served as clonality controls. Sourced from immuneACCESS, this table was stored by TCRdb with only in-frame sequences that have V and J called. A share of the clones is absent; for the studies checked, an unresolved V gene accounts for under half, and the remainder has no known explanation. The V and J calls and clone size are taken from that table; D and trimming were inferred from the DNA. Here the sample has 150,000 to 200,000 clones; nearly 90% occur a single time. Together, the top ten hold over 2.5% of the sample.

Sequencing was performed on PBMCs, taken at disease progression, from a patient treated with ibrutinib. This receptor was identified in a human donor with chronic lymphocytic leukemia. The chain is assembled from TRBV19 and TRBJ1-2; the D gene remains uncertain. The DNA sequence reads TGTGCCAGTAGTCTCTCAAATACGGTCGCAATAGGAGGCTACACCTTC. Translated, this is CASSLSNTVAIGGYTF.